The 15 T cell receptor beta chains below all came from one sample that was sequenced in a study of T cell responses to AZD1222 COVID-19 vaccine. Assay: immunoSEQ multiplex PCR; the TCRdb copy retains only in-frame clones and omits some. The table has some 170,000 clones, more than 90% seen once. Here the sequenced sample was peripheral blood, taken on day 0 of AZD1222 vaccination. The receptors shown here come from an adult in good health.

The chain uses TRBV7-9 and TRBJ2-7; D might be TRBD2 (6 bases). V shed 6 bases and J shed 0 bases, with 12 bases lying between them. The germline V gene encodes CDR1 SEHNR and CDR2 FQNEAQ (reference sequence). The CDR3 runs 14 residues. The CDR3 protein is CASRDSGSSYEQYF. CDR3 nucleotides: TGTGCCAGCAGAGATAGCGGTAGCTCCTACGAGCAGTACTTC.

V and J are TRBV6-1 and TRBJ1-2; D is perhaps TRBD1 (5 bases). Trimming took 5 bases from V and 6 from J, leaving 13 bases between them. The germline V gene encodes CDR1 MNHNS and CDR2 SASEGT. This CDR3 spans 13 amino acids. The CDR3 protein is CASSSQGPHGYTF. The CDR3 DNA is TGTGCCAGCAGTTCCCAGGGCCCGCATGGCTACACCTTC.

The chain joins TRBV18 to TRBJ2-7, with D perhaps TRBD1 (6 bases). Germline values: CDR1 KGHSH, CDR2 LQKENI. V was clipped by 1 base and J by 4 bases, with 8 bases between them. The CDR3 is made up of 13 amino acids. Here the CDR3 DNA reads TGTGCCAGCTCACCACGACAGGAGTACGAGCAGTACTTC. Translating it yields CASSPRQEYEQYF. Variable domain in full (rest from reference TRBV18 and TRBJ2-7): NAGVMQNPRHLVRRRGQEARLRCSPMKGHSHVYWYRQLPEEGLKFMVYLQKENIIDESGMPKERFSAEFPKEGPSILRIQQVVRGDSAAYFCASSPRQEYEQYFGPGTRLTVT.

This clone was seen a single time. J is TRBJ2-7 and V is TRBV27; 8 bases align to TRBD1. Looked up from germline, CDR1 is MNHEY and CDR2 is SMNVEV (reference sequence). V dropped 6 bases and J dropped 2; count of bases not matched to a gene: 0. The CDR3 is 12 amino acids. Here the CDR3 DNA reads TGTGCCAGCAGACAGGGGGCCTACGAGCAGTACTTC. The encoded protein is CASRQGAYEQYF.

CDR3 amino acids: CASSVEGTEGYGYTF. CDR3 DNA: TGTGCCAGCAGCGTAGAAGGGACAGAGGGCTATGGCTACACCTTC. V and J are TRBV9 and TRBJ1-2; 7 bases are a match to TRBD1. This CDR3 is built from 15 residues. The V gene's germline CDR1 is SGDLS and CDR2 YYNGEE. J was trimmed by 4 bases and V by 0 bases; bases with no gene match: 6.

V and J are TRBV12-3 or TRBV12-4 and TRBJ1-6; D is ambiguous. The CDR3 loop spans 12 amino acids. V was trimmed by 4 bases and J by 6 bases, leaving 4 bases between them. CDR3 nucleotide sequence: TGTGCCAGCAGTTCCCTTAATTCACCCCTCCACTTT. It is translated as CASSSLNSPLHF.

This clone has more than one count but fewer than ten. This rearrangement joins TRBV12-3 or TRBV12-4 to TRBJ1-2; no clear D. Trimming took 4 bases from V and 5 from J, leaving 11 bases between them. This CDR3 region has 13 residues. CDR3 in amino acids: CASSSRTVYGYTF. The CDR3 nucleotides read TGTGCCAGCAGTTCCCGGACGGTGTATGGCTACACCTTC.

The chain couples TRBV29-1 to TRBJ1-2, with no clear D. Per the germline V gene, CDR1 is SQVTM and CDR2 is ANQGSEA. The CDR3 has 11 residues. V lost 3 bases and J lost 8, with 10 bases in between. The CDR3 DNA reads as TGCAGCGTTGATACCAGAGGCGGCTACACCTTC. Translating it yields CSVDTRGGYTF.

The rearrangement joins TRBV10-3 to TRBJ2-1, with unresolved D. The CDR3 is 16 residues long. The germline CDR1 and CDR2 sequences are ENHRY and SYGVKD. V gave up 0 bases and J gave up 0 bases, with 9 bases separating them. The CDR3: CAISESSQASYNEQFF. DNA of the CDR3: TGTGCCATCAGTGAGTCGTCCCAAGCCTCCTACAATGAGCAGTTCTTC.

The chain carries TRBV11-2 and TRBJ2-6; D is unclear. V was cut by 5 bases and J by 0 bases, with 11 bases left in between. Germline CDR1 reads SGHAT; CDR2 reads FQNNGV. The CDR3 runs to 16 residues. CDR3 in DNA: TGTGCCAGCAGCCCCATACGAACCTCTGGGGCCAACGTCCTGACTTTC. Protein product: CASSPIRTSGANVLTF.

The V and J genes are TRBV7-2 and TRBJ2-7; 8 nucleotides align to TRBD2. The germline V gene encodes CDR1 SGHTA and CDR2 FQGNSA. The CDR3 extends over 15 amino acids. The trim removed 1 base at V and 3 bases at J, leaving 5 bases unmatched. CDR3 nucleotides: TGTGCCAGCAGCTTAGAAGCGGGAGATTTCTACGAGCAGTACTTC. It specifies CASSLEAGDFYEQYF. Full variable domain (missing parts from reference TRBV7-2 and TRBJ2-7): GAGVSQSPSNKVTEKGKDVELRCDPISGHTALYWYRQSLGQGLEFLIYFQGNSAPDKSGLPSDRFSAERTGGSVSTLTIQRTQQEDSAVYLCASSLEAGDFYEQYFGPGTRLTVT.

The chain has TRBV3-1 (or the pseudogene TRBV3-2) and TRBJ1-2; TRBD1 is a possible D gene (6 bases). V lost 0 bases to trimming and J lost 7 bases, with 15 bases between them. CDR3 size: 15 residues. Germline-derived CDR1 and CDR2 are LGHDT and YNNKEL (reference sequence). The CDR3 DNA is TGTGCCAGCAGCCAAGAGGGGGGCGCGATCACTGGCTACACCTTC. Translation: CASSQEGGAITGYTF.

J is TRBJ1-6 and V is TRBV2, with D possibly matching TRBD1 (6 bases). Per the germline V gene, CDR1 is SNHLY and CDR2 is FYNNEI. The length of the CDR3 is 16 residues. The ends were cut back, 5 bases at V and 0 bases at J, with 11 bases in the middle. This CDR3 reads CASSPRGSSYNSPLHF. In DNA form, the CDR3 reads TGTGCCAGCAGTCCCAGGGGTTCCTCCTATAATTCACCCCTCCACTTT.

A single count supports this clone. The rearrangement uses TRBV12-3 or TRBV12-4 and TRBJ1-5; 7 bases match TRBD1. V was pared by 6 bases and J by 9 bases, with 2 bases of the junction left unmatched. The CDR3 spans 11 residues. The CDR3 region is CASSPGGPQHF. The CDR3 DNA reads as TGTGCCAGCAGCCCAGGGGGGCCCCAGCATTTT.

The chain links TRBV2 to TRBJ1-1; D is ambiguous. Trimming pared 1 base from V and 1 base from J, leaving 7 bases between. This CDR3 spans 14 amino acids. CDR1 is SNHLY, CDR2 FYNNEI, per germline. The CDR3 sequence: CASSEGGGNTEAFF. CDR3 in DNA: TGTGCCAGCAGTGAAGGCGGTGGGAACACTGAAGCTTTCTTT.